This T cell receptor beta chain was observed in a study of blood T cell repertoires in COVID-19. TCRdb's copy holds only in-frame clones and misses some; the assay was immunoSEQ multiplex PCR. The table lists 370,000 or so clones, roughly 86% of them singletons. Trimming left V 3 bases short and J 3 bases short, with 17 bases between. CDR3 length: 16 amino acids. The germline V gene has CDR1 KGHSH and CDR2 LQKENI. The study counted Cohort 3 donors as recovered given two negative PCRs, clearance, or symptom resolution. Sequenced material: PBMCs or T cells enriched from blood (not recorded which). The V gene is TRBV18, the J gene TRBJ1-1; unclear D gene. This clonotype was sampled from a young man who had recovered from COVID-19. The CDR3 coding sequence is TGTGCCAGCTCACCCTTAGCCAGTGCCGGGGACACTGAAGCTTTCTTT. Encoded protein: CASSPLASAGDTEAFF.